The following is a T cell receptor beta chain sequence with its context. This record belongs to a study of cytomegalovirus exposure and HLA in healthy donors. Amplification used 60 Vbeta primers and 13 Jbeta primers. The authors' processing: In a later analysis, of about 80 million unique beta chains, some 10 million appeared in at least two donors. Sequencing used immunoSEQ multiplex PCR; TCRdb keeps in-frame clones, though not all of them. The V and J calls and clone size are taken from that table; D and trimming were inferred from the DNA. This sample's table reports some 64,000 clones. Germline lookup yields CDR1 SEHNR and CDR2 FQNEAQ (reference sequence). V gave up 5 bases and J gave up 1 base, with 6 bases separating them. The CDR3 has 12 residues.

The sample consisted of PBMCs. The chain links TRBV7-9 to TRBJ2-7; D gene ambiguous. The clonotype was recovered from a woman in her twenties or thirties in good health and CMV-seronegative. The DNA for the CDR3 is TGTGCCAGCAGCGAAGAGTCCTACGAGCAGTACTTC. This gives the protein CASSEESYEQYF.